The 28 T cell receptor beta chains below all came from one sample that was sequenced in a study of shared T cell receptors in the human thymus. TCRdb's copy holds only in-frame clones and misses some; the assay was immunoSEQ multiplex PCR. The sample yields 650,000 to 950,000 clones, over 75% seen once. This same sample was also part of a study on human thymus T cells.

Sequences were obtained from thymocytes. The receptor set was obtained from a girl less than two years old with a congenital heart defect.

V gene TRBV27 combines with J gene TRBJ1-2; no clear D gene. The length of the CDR3 is 14 residues. Germline CDR1 and CDR2: MNHEY and SMNVEV (reference sequence). V dropped 5 bases and J dropped 4 bases, with 14 bases sitting between them. The CDR3 nucleotides read TGTGCCAGCAGTCCGAGCTTCCCTTTCTATGGCTACACCTTC. Its translation is CASSPSFPFYGYTF.

The chain carries TRBV14 and TRBJ2-3; 8 bases align to TRBD2. The germline gives CDR1 SGHDN, CDR2 FVKESK. V shed 0 bases, J shed 1 base, and the junction held 15 bases outside the gene matches. This CDR3 spans 20 amino acids. CDR3 loop: CASSQEEAGDHFFRTDTQYF. As DNA, the CDR3 is TGTGCCAGCAGCCAAGAGGAAGCGGGGGACCACTTTTTTCGCACAGATACGCAGTATTTT. Combining the CDR3 with reference TRBV14 and TRBJ2-3 gives the whole variable domain EAGVTQFPSHSVIEKGQTVTLRCDPISGHDNLYWYRRVMGKEIKFLLHFVKESKQDESGMPNNRFLAERTGGTYSTLKVQPAELEDSGVYFCASSQEEAGDHFFRTDTQYFGPGTRLTVL.

The chain links TRBV28 to TRBJ1-1, with unresolved D. CDR1 is MDHEN, CDR2 SYDVKM, per germline. Trimming pared 7 bases from V and 5 bases from J, leaving 20 bases between. This CDR3 has 15 residues. The CDR3 sequence is CASIPFRPGVTEAFF. The CDR3 DNA reads as TGTGCCAGCATCCCCTTCAGACCGGGTGTAACTGAAGCTTTCTTT.

V is TRBV4-3 and J is TRBJ1-1; 7 bases line up with TRBD1. The CDR3 length is 15 residues. V lost 0 bases to trimming and J lost 11 bases; unmatched junction nucleotides: 12. Germline-derived CDR1 and CDR2 are LGHNA and YSLEER. The CDR3 sequence is CASSQDWSSDRAAFF. Written as DNA, the CDR3 is TGCGCCAGCAGCCAAGATTGGTCGTCAGACAGGGCCGCTTTCTTT.

This clone appeared once. The chain has TRBV5-1 and TRBJ1-1; no clear D gene. This CDR3 contains 13 residues. V was pared by 4 bases and J by 0 bases, with 7 bases between. Germline V gene sequence: CDR1 SGHRS, CDR2 YFSETQ. The CDR3 is CASSRDLNTEAFF. The CDR3 nucleotides read TGCGCCAGCAGCCGAGATCTGAACACTGAAGCTTTCTTT.

V is TRBV9 and J is TRBJ2-1, with TRBD2 identical over 7 bases. V shed 5 bases, J shed 0 bases, and the junction held 8 bases outside the gene matches. The CDR3 runs 16 residues. Germline values: CDR1 SGDLS, CDR2 YYNGEE. The CDR3 protein is CASSDHGGSSYNEQFF. The CDR3 bases are TGTGCCAGCAGTGACCACGGGGGGAGCTCCTACAATGAGCAGTTCTTC.

This chain links TRBV29-1 with TRBJ2-1; 10 nucleotides match TRBD2. This CDR3 has 15 amino acids. Per the germline V gene, CDR1 is SQVTM and CDR2 is ANQGSEA. The V and J ends lost 3 bases and 9 bases, in that order; junction bases with no gene match: 11. Written as DNA, the CDR3 is TGCAGCGTTGATTCTATACTAGCGGGGATTACTGAGCAGTTCTTC. This codes for CSVDSILAGITEQFF.

This chain joins TRBV15 and TRBJ2-1; D may be TRBD2 (5 bases). Germline values: CDR1 LNHNV, CDR2 YYDKDF (reference sequence). The CDR3 length is 24 residues. Trimming removed 2 bases from V and 6 bases from J, with 41 bases in between. In nucleotides, the CDR3 is TGTGCCACCAGCAGATCTGGTTTCCTTCGGCGGGCTCTACACCTTCCAGAAAATTCCAATGAGCAGTTCTTC. It codes for CATSRSGFLRRALHLPENSNEQFF.

This chain's CDR3 is CASSSERTSGTRHTQYF. The DNA for the CDR3 is TGTGCCAGCAGCTCCGAGCGGACTAGCGGTACACGGCATACGCAGTATTTT. The genes are TRBV7-8 and TRBJ2-3, with 10 bases that match TRBD2. CDR3 length equals 17 residues. Germline V gives CDR1 SGHVS, CDR2 FQNEAQ. V dropped 4 bases and J dropped 7; count of bases not matched to a gene: 14.

This sequence joins TRBV19 and TRBJ1-5; the match to TRBD1 covers 9 bases. The trim removed 7 bases at V and 0 bases at J, leaving 10 bases unmatched. Germline CDR1 is LNHDA and CDR2 is SQIVND (reference sequence). The CDR3 covers 17 residues. In DNA, the CDR3 is TGTGCCAGTACAGACGGGACAGGGAATTATAGCAATCAGCCCCAGCATTTT. It is translated as CASTDGTGNYSNQPQHF. The whole variable domain, filled in from reference TRBV19 and TRBJ1-5, reads DGGITQSPKYLFRKEGQNVTLSCEQNLNHDAMYWYRQDPGQGLRLIYYSQIVNDFQKGDIAEGYSVSREKKESFPLTVTSAQKNPTAFYLCASTDGTGNYSNQPQHFGDGTRLSIL.

The chain is built from TRBV5-5 and TRBJ1-2; the match to TRBD1 covers 7 bases. CDR3 length equals 18 residues. Losses at the gene ends were 0 bases for V and 3 bases for J; bases not matched to a gene: 14. CDR1 SGHKS and CDR2 YYEKEE come from the germline V gene (reference sequence). In DNA, the CDR3 is TGTGCCAGCAGCTTGGGGCCCCTCACAGGGGAGGAACACTATGGCTACACCTTC. This translates into CASSLGPLTGEEHYGYTF.

The genes are TRBV25-1 and TRBJ2-1, with D possibly TRBD1 on 6 matching bases. The V gene lost 0 bases and the J gene lost 3 bases, with 18 bases spanning the gap. The germline V gene has CDR1 MGHDK and CDR2 SYGVNS. The CDR3 runs 18 residues. The CDR3 sequence is CASSEYPFIQGFYNEQFF. CDR3 DNA: TGTGCCAGCAGTGAATATCCTTTCATACAGGGTTTCTACAATGAGCAGTTCTTC.

This clone was detected a few times. This chain uses TRBV28 with TRBJ2-7, with TRBD2 matching over 12 bases. Germline loops: CDR1 MDHEN, CDR2 SYDVKM. The ends lost 3 bases at V and 3 bases at J; junction bases unmatched: 9. The CDR3 has 17 residues. The chain's CDR3 is CASSFSPLAGGYYEQYF. CDR3 DNA sequence: TGTGCCAGCAGTTTCAGCCCCCTAGCGGGGGGGTACTACGAGCAGTACTTC.

The chain combines TRBV7-2 with TRBJ1-5, with 7 bases matching TRBD1. The J segment lost 5 bases and the V segment lost 5 bases, leaving 3 bases of the junction unmatched. This CDR3 region has 13 residues. The germline CDR1 and CDR2 sequences are SGHTA and FQGNSA. This CDR3 is CASSNRGHQPQHF. The DNA for the CDR3 is TGTGCCAGCAGCAACAGGGGTCATCAGCCCCAGCATTTT.

V is TRBV7-9 and J is TRBJ2-1, with a tentative D call TRBD2 (6 bases). Germline CDR1 is SEHNR and CDR2 is FQNEAQ (reference sequence). The CDR3 length is 11 residues. Trimming took off 5 bases at V and 10 bases at J, with 9 bases between the two ends. CDR3 amino acids: CASSVGGEQFF. In DNA, the CDR3 is TGTGCCAGCAGCGTTGGGGGGGAGCAGTTCTTC.

This chain connects TRBV18 to TRBJ2-7; 9 nucleotides align to TRBD2. This CDR3 region has 15 residues. The ends lost 6 bases at V and 3 bases at J; junction bases unmatched: 9. The germline V gene has CDR1 KGHSH and CDR2 LQKENI. CDR3 bases: TGTGCCAGCTCTAAAGGACTAGCGCCTCACTACGAGCAGTACTTC. Its translation is CASSKGLAPHYEQYF.

The V gene is TRBV25-1, the J gene TRBJ2-5, with unresolved D. There are 12 residues in the CDR3. Trimming took 3 bases from V and 0 from J, leaving 2 bases between them. Germline CDR1 is MGHDK and CDR2 is SYGVNS. In DNA form, the CDR3 reads TGTGCCAGCAGTGACAACCAAGAGACCCAGTACTTC. Protein: CASSDNQETQYF.

This chain uses TRBV19 with TRBJ2-1, with unresolved D. CDR1 and CDR2 (germline): LNHDA, SQIVND (reference sequence). The CDR3 sequence is 12 residues long. The ends were cut back, 7 bases at V and 6 bases at J, with 10 bases in the middle. The CDR3 DNA reads as TGTGCCAGTACATACAGTACCAATGAGCAGTTCTTC. Its protein product is CASTYSTNEQFF.

This sequence joins TRBV14 and TRBJ1-2; D may be TRBD1 (6 bases). V shed 4 bases and J shed 4 bases, with 19 bases lying between them. The CDR3 sequence is 16 residues long. Germline CDR1 reads SGHDN; CDR2 reads FVKESK. CDR3: CASSPAPQGSVYGYTF. The CDR3 nucleotides are TGTGCCAGCAGCCCGGCCCCACAGGGTTCGGTCTATGGCTACACCTTC.

The chain is built from TRBV19 and TRBJ1-2; D may be TRBD1 (5 bases). The CDR3 sequence is 14 residues long. Germline CDR1 LNHDA, CDR2 SQIVND (reference sequence). The V end lost 3 bases, the J end lost 6 bases, and 14 bases lay between the germline ends. CDR3 DNA: TGTGCCAGTAGTATCCAGGGCCTTCTCCATGGCTACACCTTC. This translates into CASSIQGLLHGYTF. The variable domain in full, with the rest retrieved from reference TRBV19 and TRBJ1-2, is DGGITQSPKYLFRKEGQNVTLSCEQNLNHDAMYWYRQDPGQGLRLIYYSQIVNDFQKGDIAEGYSVSREKKESFPLTVTSAQKNPTAFYLCASSIQGLLHGYTFGSGTRLTVV.

V usage is TRBV5-1 and J usage is TRBJ2-2; 8 bases align to TRBD2. The ends lost 5 bases at V and 5 bases at J; junction bases unmatched: 8. Germline CDR1 SGHRS, CDR2 YFSETQ. CDR3 length equals 15 residues. This CDR3 is CASRRSGAQTGELFF. CDR3 DNA sequence: TGCGCCAGCAGGCGTAGCGGGGCACAGACCGGGGAGCTGTTTTTT.

The gene calls are TRBV5-5 and TRBJ1-6; D is possibly TRBD1 (6 bases). Trimming pared 2 bases from V and 7 bases from J, leaving 16 bases between. Per germline, CDR1 SGHKS and CDR2 YYEKEE (reference sequence). This CDR3 spans 16 amino acids. CDR3 nucleotides: TGTGCCAGCAGCTTTCGAGAGGGGGTGTGGAATTCACCCCTCCACTTT. Protein product: CASSFREGVWNSPLHF.

This chain connects TRBV11-2 to TRBJ1-2, with D unclear. Trimming cost V 0 bases and J 2 bases, with 4 bases left between them. Germline-derived CDR1 and CDR2 are SGHAT and FQNNGV. The CDR3 runs to 13 residues. CDR3 coding DNA: TGTGCCAGCAGCTTAGATCTGAACTATGGCTACACCTTC. Residues: CASSLDLNYGYTF.

This clone was counted once. V and J are TRBV6-1 and TRBJ1-5; D unresolved. V was trimmed by 0 bases and J by 2 bases, leaving 8 bases between them. There are 15 residues in the CDR3. Germline V gene lookup returns CDR1 MNHNS and CDR2 SASEGT. CDR3 sequence reads: CASSEARGGNQPQHF. CDR3 in DNA: TGTGCCAGCAGTGAAGCGCGGGGAGGCAATCAGCCCCAGCATTTT.

This chain links TRBV5-5 with TRBJ1-1, with 7 bases lining up with TRBD1. Per germline, CDR1 SGHKS and CDR2 YYEKEE (reference sequence). This CDR3 has 17 residues. After removal of 4 bases from V and 4 bases from J, the junction contained 16 bases not matched to a gene. Written as DNA, the CDR3 is TGTGCCAGCAGCCCCCGACAGGCCAGGGGGAGTTTCACTGAAGCTTTCTTT. Its protein product is CASSPRQARGSFTEAFF.

The V and J genes are TRBV4-3 and TRBJ1-2; D gene ambiguous. Trimming pared 0 bases from V and 2 bases from J, leaving 25 bases between. Per the germline V gene, CDR1 is LGHNA and CDR2 is YSLEER. The CDR3 has 20 residues. In DNA, the CDR3 is TGCGCCAGCAGCCAAGATAAGAAGGGAGCTCCACCCATCCCCAACTATGGCTACACCTTC. Translated, it gives CASSQDKKGAPPIPNYGYTF.

Only one count was recorded for this clone. This chain links TRBV7-2 with TRBJ1-1; 7 bases align to TRBD1. Trimming removed 5 bases from V and 0 bases from J; junction bases left unmatched: 15. CDR3 length: 18 residues. Germline V lookup: CDR1 SGHTA, CDR2 FQGNSA. CDR3 sequence reads: CASSRPGTARGLNTEAFF. CDR3 DNA: TGTGCCAGCAGCCGGCCCGGGACAGCGAGGGGGTTGAACACTGAAGCTTTCTTT.

There are a few counts of this clone. V gene TRBV28 combines with J gene TRBJ1-6; 10 nucleotides match TRBD1. CDR3 length equals 15 residues. J was trimmed by 9 bases and V by 11 bases; bases with no gene match: 13. Germline values: CDR1 MDHEN, CDR2 SYDVKM. The CDR3 protein is CAATRGTGVGSPLHF. In DNA, the CDR3 is TGTGCCGCCACCAGGGGGACAGGGGTGGGTTCACCCCTCCACTTT.